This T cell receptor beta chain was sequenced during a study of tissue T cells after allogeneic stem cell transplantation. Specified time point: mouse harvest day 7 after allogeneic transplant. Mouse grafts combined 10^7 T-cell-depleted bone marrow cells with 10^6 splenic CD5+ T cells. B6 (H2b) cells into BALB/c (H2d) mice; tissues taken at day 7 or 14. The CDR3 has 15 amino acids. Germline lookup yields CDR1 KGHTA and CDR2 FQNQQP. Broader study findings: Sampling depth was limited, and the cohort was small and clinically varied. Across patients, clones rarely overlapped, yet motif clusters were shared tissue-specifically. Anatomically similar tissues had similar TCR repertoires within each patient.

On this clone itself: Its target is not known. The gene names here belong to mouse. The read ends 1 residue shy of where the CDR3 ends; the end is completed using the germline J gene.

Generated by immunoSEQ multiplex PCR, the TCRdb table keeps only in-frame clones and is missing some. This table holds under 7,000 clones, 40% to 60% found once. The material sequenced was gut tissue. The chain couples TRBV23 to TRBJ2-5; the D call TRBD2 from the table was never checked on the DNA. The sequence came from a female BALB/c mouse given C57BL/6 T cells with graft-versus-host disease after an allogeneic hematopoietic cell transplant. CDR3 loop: CSSSQSLGGHDTQYF. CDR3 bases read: TGCTCCAGCAGTCAATCTCTGGGGGGGCATGACACCCAGTAC.